These 6 T cell receptor beta chains were sequenced from one sample in a study of blood T cells in healthy people across ages. A second roughly 6 to 11 cycle PCR used barcoded and J-beta primers. TCRdb ran MiXCR on the 5' RACE reads and lists one entry per CDR3 protein. The sample contains some 790,000 distinct CDR3 sequences, more than 25% of which appear only once. The source material was blood. The receptors were gathered from a woman at least 80 years old in good health.

Many counts were recorded for this clonotype. The chain links TRBV12-3 or TRBV12-4 to TRBJ2-3, with D possibly being TRBD1 or TRBD2 (6 bases each). The CDR3 runs 16 residues. V lost 3 bases and J 3 bases, leaving 16 bases between the germline ends. The CDR3 here is CASSFTGATKTDTQYF. The DNA of the CDR3 is TGTGCCAGCAGTTTTACGGGGGCTACCAAGACAGATACGCAGTATTTT.

The chain is built from TRBV24-1 and TRBJ2-1; 7 nucleotides agree with TRBD2. Germline V gene sequence: CDR1 KGHDR, CDR2 SFDVKD. The CDR3 has 14 residues. Unmatched junction bases numbered 6, after V lost 0 bases and J lost 11 bases. DNA of the CDR3: TGTGCCACCAGTGATTTGCAAGCGGGGCATAAGCAGTTCTTC. Protein: CATSDLQAGHKQFF.

The chain has TRBV5-6 and TRBJ2-2, with 10 positions matching TRBD1. Per the germline V gene, CDR1 is SGHDT and CDR2 is YYEEEE. The CDR3 is made up of 16 amino acids. Trimming at V came to 1 base and at J to 1 base, leaving 1 base not matched to a gene. The CDR3 here is CASSLRDRGNTGELFF. As DNA, the CDR3 is TGTGCCAGCAGCTTGCGGGACAGGGGGAACACCGGGGAGCTGTTTTTT. Full variable domain (rest looked up from reference TRBV5-6 and TRBJ2-2): DAGVTQSPTHLIKTRGQQVTLRCSPKSGHDTVSWYQQALGQGPQFIFQYYEEEERQRGNFPDRFSGHQFPNYSSELNVNALLLGDSALYLCASSLRDRGNTGELFFGEGSRLTVL.

This clonotype showed up many times. The chain uses TRBV12-3 or TRBV12-4 and TRBJ1-1, with D perhaps matching TRBD1 (5 bases). V shed 5 bases and J shed 4 bases, with 11 bases lying between them. The CDR3 totals 13 residues. CDR3: CASSQHGATEAFF. The CDR3 DNA reads as TGTGCCAGCAGTCAACATGGGGCCACTGAAGCTTTCTTT.

V is TRBV30 and J is TRBJ1-1; tentatively, D is TRBD1 (6 bases). Trimming cost V 7 bases and J 0 bases, with 12 bases left between them. There are 13 residues in the CDR3. CDR1 and CDR2 (germline): GTSNPN, SVGIG (reference sequence). The CDR3 sequence: CAYSGGLNTEAFF. The CDR3 DNA is TGTGCCTACTCCGGGGGGCTGAACACTGAAGCTTTCTTT.

Many counts were recorded for this clonotype. The chain uses TRBV12-3 or TRBV12-4 and TRBJ1-2; no firm D call. Trimming removed 4 bases from V and 4 bases from J, with 10 bases in between. This CDR3 is built from 13 residues. CDR3 in DNA: TGTGCCAGCAGTTCCCCAGGTACCTATGGCTACACCTTC. It translates to CASSSPGTYGYTF.